A selection of T cell receptor beta chains follows, all from one sample in a study of CD4 and CD8 cells across lung adenocarcinoma regions. Each CDR3 protein is one row after TCRdb ran MiXCR on the PCR reads. This sample has approximately 13,000 distinct CDR3 sequences, with 35% to 55% found just once. Sequencing was performed on CD4+ T cells from the center of a lung tumor. All receptors come from a male donor with lung adenocarcinoma. The CD4 and CD8 labels of this study may be unreliable. CDR3s include the opening cysteine and the closing phenylalanine or tryptophan. A D gene is named only where the DNA matches it firmly. Where a row states a size, it is once, few, many or the class of an expanded clone; other rows omit it.

v_gene: TRBV4-1
j_gene: TRBJ2-3
d_gene: NA
abundance: NA
CDR3nt: TGCGCCAGCAGCCAAGGTCATAGCGTGAGCACAGATACGCAGTATTTT
CDR3aa: CASSQGHSVSTDTQYF

v_gene: TRBV27
j_gene: TRBJ2-1
d_gene: NA
abundance: many
CDR3nt: TGTGCCAGCAGTTTAAACTCCTACAATGAGCAGTTCTTC
CDR3aa: CASSLNSYNEQFF

v_gene: TRBV6-5
j_gene: TRBJ2-1
d_gene: TRBD2
abundance: NA
CDR3nt: TGTGCCAGCAGTTACTCGTGGGGGAGAGGGAGGGAGACCCAGTTCTTC
CDR3aa: CASSYSWGRGRETQFF

v_gene: TRBV7-2
j_gene: TRBJ2-3
d_gene: NA
abundance: NA
CDR3nt: TGTGCCAGCAGCTTGGTGAATAGCGCAGATACGCAGTATTTT
CDR3aa: CASSLVNSADTQYF

v_gene: TRBV10-3
j_gene: TRBJ1-6
d_gene: TRBD1
abundance: NA
CDR3nt: TGTGCCATCAGTGAGCCGGACAGGGGGGAATCTTCACCCCTCCACTTT
CDR3aa: CAISEPDRGESSPLHF

v_gene: TRBV6-5
j_gene: TRBJ2-2
d_gene: TRBD1
abundance: medium-sized
CDR3nt: TGTGCCAGCAGTTCCGGGACAGGGCACACCGGGGAGCTGTTTTTT
CDR3aa: CASSSGTGHTGELFF

v_gene: TRBV7-2
j_gene: TRBJ2-3
d_gene: TRBD2
abundance: medium-sized
CDR3nt: TGTGCCAGCAGCTCGTCTAGGGCGGGAGCGGGCGGAATTACAGATACGCAGTATTTT
CDR3aa: CASSSSRAGAGGITDTQYF

v_gene: TRBV9
j_gene: TRBJ2-6
d_gene: TRBD2
abundance: NA
CDR3nt: TGTGCCAGCAGCGTAGGACTAGCGGGGTACTCTGGGGCCAACGTCCTGACTTTC
CDR3aa: CASSVGLAGYSGANVLTF

v_gene: TRBV6-2/TRBV6-3
j_gene: TRBJ2-1
d_gene: TRBD2
abundance: many
CDR3nt: TGTGCCAGCAGTTCAGGGACTAGCGGGAGAATAGGGGAGCAGTTCTTC
CDR3aa: CASSSGTSGRIGEQFF

v_gene: TRBV6-1
j_gene: TRBJ1-1
d_gene: NA
abundance: once
CDR3nt: TGTGCCAGCAGTGAAGGGGACACTACCGAAGCTTTCTTT
CDR3aa: CASSEGDTTEAFF

v_gene: TRBV24-1
j_gene: TRBJ2-1
d_gene: NA
abundance: few
CDR3nt: TGTGCCACCAGTGATAGAGGAGTTCGAGAGACCCAGTTCTTC
CDR3aa: CATSDRGVRETQFF

v_gene: TRBV7-6
j_gene: TRBJ2-1
d_gene: TRBD2
abundance: many
CDR3nt: TGTGCCAGCAGCCCGGGACTAGCGGGAGGAAGGTCCTACAATGAGCAGTTCTTC
CDR3aa: CASSPGLAGGRSYNEQFF

v_gene: TRBV14
j_gene: TRBJ2-1
d_gene: NA
abundance: few
CDR3nt: TGTGCCAGCAGCCTGGAATGGGATGAGCAGTTCTTC
CDR3aa: CASSLEWDEQFF

v_gene: TRBV27
j_gene: TRBJ2-5
d_gene: TRBD2
abundance: few
CDR3nt: TGTGCCAGCAGTTCCCGGGGGGGCACGGCCCAGTACTTC
CDR3aa: CASSSRGGTAQYF

v_gene: TRBV6-1
j_gene: TRBJ2-4
d_gene: NA
abundance: NA
CDR3nt: TGTGCCCGCATTGCGGCGCTGTGGACCCCAGATACTCAGTACTTC
CDR3aa: CARIAALWTPDTQYF

v_gene: TRBV6-1
j_gene: TRBJ1-2
d_gene: NA
abundance: many
CDR3nt: TGTGCCAGCAGTCCCCCGCCGCCAGGGCTGTTCGATGGCTACACCTTC
CDR3aa: CASSPPPPGLFDGYTF

v_gene: TRBV11-3
j_gene: TRBJ2-7
d_gene: TRBD1
abundance: NA
CDR3nt: TGTGCCAGCAGCTTGTCGACAGGGTACGAGCAGTACTTC
CDR3aa: CASSLSTGYEQYF

v_gene: TRBV6-1
j_gene: TRBJ2-3
d_gene: TRBD1
abundance: medium-sized
CDR3nt: TGTGCCAGCAGTATTCAGGGACAGGGCGCAGATACGCAGTATTTT
CDR3aa: CASSIQGQGADTQYF

v_gene: TRBV20-1
j_gene: TRBJ2-1
d_gene: TRBD2
abundance: NA
CDR3nt: TGCAGTGCTAGAGAAGGGACTAGCGGGAAAAAGAATGAGCAGTTCTTC
CDR3aa: CSAREGTSGKKNEQFF

v_gene: TRBV10-3
j_gene: TRBJ2-1
d_gene: TRBD2
abundance: NA
CDR3nt: TGTGCCATGACTAGCGGGAACAATGAGCAGTTCTTC
CDR3aa: CAMTSGNNEQFF

v_gene: TRBV6-4
j_gene: TRBJ2-3
d_gene: NA
abundance: many
CDR3nt: TGTGCCAGCAGTGACTCGGGGATGGGCACAGATACGCAGTATTTT
CDR3aa: CASSDSGMGTDTQYF

v_gene: TRBV6-1
j_gene: TRBJ2-1
d_gene: TRBD2
abundance: many
CDR3nt: TGTGCCAGCAGGGGGGGACTAGCAGCTTCCAATGAGCAGTTCTTC
CDR3aa: CASRGGLAASNEQFF

v_gene: TRBV10-2
j_gene: TRBJ2-7
d_gene: NA
abundance: once
CDR3nt: TGCGCCAGCAGTGACGGGCCCCGCTACGAGCAGTACTTC
CDR3aa: CASSDGPRYEQYF

v_gene: TRBV6-1
j_gene: TRBJ1-6
d_gene: NA
abundance: NA
CDR3nt: TGTGCCAGCAGGCCCCGAGGCGAAGTAATTTCACCCCTCCACTTT
CDR3aa: CASRPRGEVISPLHF

v_gene: TRBV4-1
j_gene: TRBJ2-1
d_gene: NA
abundance: NA
CDR3nt: TGCGCCAGCAGCCAAGGGGTTGGGGGCCGCCCGGGCGAGCAGTTCTTC
CDR3aa: CASSQGVGGRPGEQFF

v_gene: TRBV6-2/TRBV6-3
j_gene: TRBJ2-1
d_gene: NA
abundance: NA
CDR3nt: TGTGCCAGCAGTTACTCAGGAGGCTGGGAGCAGTTCTTC
CDR3aa: CASSYSGGWEQFF

v_gene: TRBV15
j_gene: TRBJ2-1
d_gene: NA
abundance: NA
CDR3nt: TGTGCCACCAGCAGAGACCCTCATGGTCTCAATGAGCAGTTCTTC
CDR3aa: CATSRDPHGLNEQFF

v_gene: TRBV6-5
j_gene: TRBJ2-7
d_gene: NA
abundance: many
CDR3nt: TGTGCCAGCAGTTACGGGCAGGGGAGTTACGAGCAGTACTTC
CDR3aa: CASSYGQGSYEQYF

v_gene: TRBV6-1
j_gene: TRBJ2-5
d_gene: NA
abundance: few
CDR3nt: TGTGCCAGCATACCGGGAGCAGGGGAGACCCAGTACTTC
CDR3aa: CASIPGAGETQYF

v_gene: TRBV6-1
j_gene: TRBJ2-5
d_gene: NA
abundance: NA
CDR3nt: TGTGCCAGCAGTGAAAATCCCGGGGAGACCCAGTACTTC
CDR3aa: CASSENPGETQYF

v_gene: TRBV25-1
j_gene: TRBJ2-7
d_gene: NA
abundance: NA
CDR3nt: TGTGCCAGCAGCCCTGGGCACTACGAGCAGTACTTC
CDR3aa: CASSPGHYEQYF

v_gene: TRBV6-1
j_gene: TRBJ2-2
d_gene: NA
abundance: many
CDR3nt: TGTGCCAGCGGCCGAACCGGGGAGCTGTTTTTT
CDR3aa: CASGRTGELFF

v_gene: TRBV6-4
j_gene: TRBJ2-4
d_gene: NA
abundance: NA
CDR3nt: TGTGCCAGCAGTCCCCGGGGGCTGGGGGCCAAAAACACGCAGTACTTC
CDR3aa: CASSPRGLGAKNTQYF

v_gene: TRBV4-1
j_gene: TRBJ2-5
d_gene: NA
abundance: few
CDR3nt: TGCGCCAGCAGCCCCGGGACTTTTGGGGAGACCCAGTACTTC
CDR3aa: CASSPGTFGETQYF

v_gene: TRBV10-3
j_gene: TRBJ2-7
d_gene: NA
abundance: NA
CDR3nt: TGTGGCGCGGGGGACGGGGGCGGGGATCCAGAGACGCAGTACTTC
CDR3aa: CGAGDGGGDPETQYF

v_gene: TRBV6-6
j_gene: TRBJ2-7
d_gene: NA
abundance: medium-sized
CDR3nt: TGTGCCAGCAGCAACCCTCCCCTATACGAGCAGTACTTC
CDR3aa: CASSNPPLYEQYF

v_gene: TRBV14
j_gene: TRBJ2-2
d_gene: NA
abundance: NA
CDR3nt: TGTGCCAGCAGCCACTTCAGGGTGTCCGGGGAGCTGTTTTTT
CDR3aa: CASSHFRVSGELFF

v_gene: TRBV6-1
j_gene: TRBJ1-1
d_gene: NA
abundance: NA
CDR3nt: TGTGCCAGTTACAGGGAAACTGAAGCTTTCTTT
CDR3aa: CASYRETEAFF

v_gene: TRBV7-2
j_gene: TRBJ2-4
d_gene: TRBD2
abundance: few
CDR3nt: TGTGCCAGCAGCTTAGGCGGGGGGAACAACATTCAGTACTTC
CDR3aa: CASSLGGGNNIQYF

v_gene: TRBV15
j_gene: TRBJ2-1
d_gene: NA
abundance: NA
CDR3nt: TGTGCCACCAGCAGAGACCCCCTCAATGAGCAGTTCTTC
CDR3aa: CATSRDPLNEQFF

v_gene: TRBV20-1
j_gene: TRBJ2-1
d_gene: TRBD2
abundance: NA
CDR3nt: TGCAGTGCTAGAGACGTTATCCGGGCGGGAGGGCCGTGGAATGAGCAGTTCTTC
CDR3aa: CSARDVIRAGGPWNEQFF

v_gene: TRBV7-9
j_gene: TRBJ2-1
d_gene: NA
abundance: few
CDR3nt: TGTGCCAGCAGTTACTCCAGGGCTCTTAGGAATGAGCAGTTCTTC
CDR3aa: CASSYSRALRNEQFF

v_gene: TRBV4-1
j_gene: TRBJ2-4
d_gene: NA
abundance: NA
CDR3nt: TGCGCCAGCAGCCAAGTACTAGTCGACATTCAGTACTTC
CDR3aa: CASSQVLVDIQYF

v_gene: TRBV6-2/TRBV6-3
j_gene: TRBJ2-3
d_gene: NA
abundance: NA
CDR3nt: TGTGCCAGCAGTTTCCCGGGGCGAAGGGCTAAAAATACTCAGTATTTT
CDR3aa: CASSFPGRRAKNTQYF

v_gene: TRBV6-2/TRBV6-3
j_gene: TRBJ2-7
d_gene: TRBD1
abundance: many
CDR3nt: TGTGCCAGCAGTTACCCGGACAGGACGCGTTACGAGCAGTACTTC
CDR3aa: CASSYPDRTRYEQYF

v_gene: TRBV10-2
j_gene: TRBJ2-7
d_gene: TRBD2
abundance: NA
CDR3nt: TGCGCCAGCGGGACTACCGGGGACGAGCAGTACTTC
CDR3aa: CASGTTGDEQYF

v_gene: TRBV6-1
j_gene: TRBJ2-4
d_gene: NA
abundance: NA
CDR3nt: TGTGCCAGCAGTGAACACACTGACGCCCAGTACTTC
CDR3aa: CASSEHTDAQYF

v_gene: TRBV5-1
j_gene: TRBJ2-5
d_gene: NA
abundance: NA
CDR3nt: TGCGCCAGCAGCCCAGGATCTACAGGGAAGAGAGAGACCCAGTACTTC
CDR3aa: CASSPGSTGKRETQYF

v_gene: TRBV6-1
j_gene: TRBJ2-7
d_gene: TRBD2
abundance: NA
CDR3nt: TGTGCCAGCCGCGCAGCGGGGACCTACGAGCAGTACTTC
CDR3aa: CASRAAGTYEQYF

v_gene: TRBV10-3
j_gene: TRBJ2-2
d_gene: NA
abundance: NA
CDR3nt: TGTGCCATGGGCTCGGCGGGTGTGAACACCGGGACGCAGTTTTTT
CDR3aa: CAMGSAGVNTGTQFF

v_gene: TRBV27
j_gene: TRBJ2-5
d_gene: NA
abundance: NA
CDR3nt: TGTGCCAGCAGTCCGGGCCGCGGGGGCTGTGACCAAGATACCCAGTACTTC
CDR3aa: CASSPGRGGCDQDTQYF

v_gene: TRBV12-3/TRBV12-4
j_gene: TRBJ2-2
d_gene: TRBD1
abundance: NA
CDR3nt: TGTGCCAGCAGTGATACGGTGGAGAACACAGGGGCGCTGTATTTT
CDR3aa: CASSDTVENTGALYF

v_gene: TRBV7-2
j_gene: TRBJ2-2
d_gene: NA
abundance: NA
CDR3nt: TGTGCCAGCAGCTTGTCGGTTGTAGCGTCCGGGGAGCTGTTTTTT
CDR3aa: CASSLSVVASGELFF